Listed below are T cell receptor beta chains from one sample, sequenced in a study of T cell changes during pregnancy in multiple sclerosis. Produced via immunoSEQ multiplex PCR; TCRdb's table is partial and in-frame only. This sample carries 50,000 to 65,000 clones, around 96% of them seen once, and the ten largest clones take about 2.3%. Sequences were derived from CD8+ T cells from peripheral blood mononuclear cells, sampled after pregnancy. These TCRs come from a female donor with multiple sclerosis, enrolled in a pregnancy study. CDR3s include the opening cysteine and the closing phenylalanine or tryptophan. A D gene is named only where the DNA matches it firmly. Some rows have no size entry. The others give once, few or many, or a class for an expanded clone.

clone size	D gene	V gene	J gene	CDR3 protein	CDR3 DNA
-	TRBD1	TRBV6-5	TRBJ2-3	CASSYSGTGGTDTQYF	TGTGCCAGCAGTTACTCTGGGACAGGGGGCACAGATACGCAGTATTTT
-	-	TRBV19	TRBJ1-5	CASSIRGGPNQPQHF	TGTGCCAGTAGTATCCGTGGGGGCCCTAATCAGCCCCAGCATTTT
-	-	TRBV27	TRBJ1-5	CASSLTGSQPQHF	TGTGCCAGCAGTTTAACAGGTTCTCAGCCCCAGCATTTT
-	-	TRBV5-1	TRBJ1-4	CASSLKGVNEKLFF	TGCGCCAGCAGCTTGAAGGGGGTCAATGAAAAACTGTTTTTT
-	TRBD2	TRBV7-9	TRBJ2-1	CARFKREGDNEQFF	TGTGCCAGGTTTAAGCGGGAGGGCGACAATGAGCAGTTCTTC
-	TRBD1	TRBV7-2	TRBJ1-3	CASSLGTGSGNTIYF	TGTGCCAGCAGCTTGGGGACAGGGTCAGGAAACACCATATATTTT
-	-	TRBV25-1	TRBJ1-4	CASKRQLDEKLFF	TGTGCCAGCAAAAGACAGTTGGATGAAAAACTGTTTTTT
once	TRBD2	TRBV4-2	TRBJ2-1	CASSQELAALYNEQFF	TGTGCCAGCAGCCAAGAGCTAGCGGCCCTCTACAATGAGCAGTTCTTC
-	-	TRBV7-9	TRBJ2-1	CASRLGGRDEQFF	TGTGCCAGCAGGCTGGGGGGAAGGGATGAGCAGTTCTTC
-	TRBD1	TRBV7-9	TRBJ1-2	CASSDAGGQLTF	TGTGCCAGCAGCGATGCCGGGGGACAGCTCACCTTC
-	TRBD1	TRBV5-1	TRBJ2-7	CASSLGTGGYEQYF	TGCGCCAGCAGCCTCGGGACAGGGGGTTACGAGCAGTACTTC
-	TRBD1	TRBV19	TRBJ1-5	CASSIDLWGQKRGNQPQHF	TGTGCCAGTAGTATAGATCTATGGGGACAGAAGCGGGGCAATCAGCCCCAGCATTTT
-	TRBD2	TRBV7-9	TRBJ2-7	CASSSFGLAENFNF	TGTGCCAGCAGCTCGTTCGGACTAGCGGAGAACTTCAACTTC